This TCR beta chain was captured by sequencing in a study of T cell repertoires in cytomegalovirus infection. As for this clonotype: The target antigen is unknown.

Study results and limitations: Dominating the ex vivo response were TCR beta clonotypes that were CMV-specific and HLA-C-restricted.

V was pared by 1 base and J by 5 bases, with 9 bases between. Germline V lookup: CDR1 ENHRY, CDR2 SYGVKD. CDR3 length: 13 amino acids. TCRdb reanalysed the reads using MiXCR and keeps one entry per CDR3 protein. The sample carries around 450,000 distinct CDR3 sequences, 30% to 40% recorded once. Input material: PBMCs. The genes are TRBV10-3 and TRBJ2-7, with D hard to call. This TCR was sampled from a human donor in good health (CMV status not recorded). Some clones in this sample may be carry-over from other donors' samples. The CDR3 DNA follows: TGTGCCATCAGTGAGTTCGGTCAGGACGAGCAGTACTTC. It codes for CAISEFGQDEQYF.